This is a list of T cell receptor beta chains from one sample in a study of T cell responses to AZD1222 COVID-19 vaccine. The assay was immunoSEQ multiplex PCR, and TCRdb's table has in-frame clones only and misses some. The top ten hold 7.5% of the sample, which has about 97,000 clones, approximately 91% seen once. The material was peripheral blood, obtained on day 0 of AZD1222 vaccination. These receptors originate from an adult in good health. The CDR3 runs from the conserved cysteine through the conserved F or W. D genes are given only for firm matches. Only part of the rows carry a size: once, few, many, or a class if the clone is expanded.

d_gene: .
abundance: .
v_gene: TRBV19
j_gene: TRBJ1-1
CDR3aa: CASSTERGDTEAFF
CDR3nt: TGTGCCAGTAGTACCGAGAGGGGGGACACTGAAGCTTTCTTT

d_gene: TRBD2
abundance: .
v_gene: TRBV5-1
j_gene: TRBJ2-3
CDR3aa: CASSRQAGDTDTQYF
CDR3nt: TGCGCCAGCAGCAGACAAGCGGGGGACACAGATACGCAGTATTTT

d_gene: .
abundance: .
v_gene: TRBV28
j_gene: TRBJ1-1
CDR3aa: CASIERGRNTEAFF
CDR3nt: TGTGCCAGCATCGAGCGGGGGAGGAACACTGAAGCTTTCTTT

d_gene: TRBD2
abundance: .
v_gene: TRBV5-1
j_gene: TRBJ2-5
CDR3aa: CASSGTSGWQETQYF
CDR3nt: TGCGCCAGCAGCGGGACTAGCGGTTGGCAAGAGACCCAGTACTTC

d_gene: .
abundance: .
v_gene: TRBV27
j_gene: TRBJ1-2
CDR3aa: CASRGQANYGYTF
CDR3nt: TGTGCCAGCAGGGGACAAGCCAACTATGGCTACACCTTC

d_gene: .
abundance: .
v_gene: TRBV6-5
j_gene: TRBJ1-4
CDR3aa: CASSYTSLNEKLFF
CDR3nt: TGTGCCAGCAGTTACACATCCCTTAATGAAAAACTGTTTTTT

d_gene: TRBD1
abundance: .
v_gene: TRBV5-5
j_gene: TRBJ1-5
CDR3aa: CASGWSATGGQPQHF
CDR3nt: TGTGCCAGCGGGTGGTCGGCTACAGGGGGGCAGCCCCAGCATTTT

d_gene: .
abundance: .
v_gene: TRBV7-2
j_gene: TRBJ2-1
CDR3aa: CASSLVGGAGHNEQFF
CDR3nt: TGTGCCAGCAGCTTAGTGGGGGGCGCAGGGCACAATGAGCAGTTCTTC

d_gene: .
abundance: .
v_gene: TRBV7-2
j_gene: TRBJ1-4
CDR3aa: CASSLAGTNEKLFF
CDR3nt: TGTGCCAGCAGCTTAGCTGGTACTAATGAAAAACTGTTTTTT

d_gene: TRBD2
abundance: .
v_gene: TRBV3-1/TRBV3-2
j_gene: TRBJ2-1
CDR3aa: CASSRKRDYREQFF
CDR3nt: TGTGCCAGCAGCCGGAAAAGGGACTACCGCGAGCAGTTCTTC

d_gene: TRBD1
abundance: .
v_gene: TRBV13
j_gene: TRBJ1-1
CDR3aa: CASSVQGEGTEAFF
CDR3nt: TGTGCCAGCAGCGTACAGGGGGAAGGGACTGAAGCTTTCTTT

d_gene: .
abundance: .
v_gene: TRBV7-2
j_gene: TRBJ2-3
CDR3aa: CASSLGSTDTQYF
CDR3nt: TGTGCCAGCAGCTTAGGTAGTACAGATACGCAGTATTTT

d_gene: .
abundance: .
v_gene: TRBV6-5
j_gene: TRBJ2-7
CDR3aa: CASEPGLSYEQYF
CDR3nt: TGTGCCAGCGAGCCTGGCCTTTCCTACGAGCAGTACTTC

d_gene: .
abundance: .
v_gene: TRBV10-3
j_gene: TRBJ2-2
CDR3aa: CAISGGNTGELFF
CDR3nt: TGTGCCATCAGTGGGGGGAACACCGGGGAGCTGTTTTTT

d_gene: TRBD1
abundance: .
v_gene: TRBV5-4
j_gene: TRBJ2-5
CDR3aa: CASSSPGQGVETQYF
CDR3nt: TGTGCCAGCAGCTCGCCGGGACAGGGGGTGGAGACCCAGTACTTC

d_gene: TRBD1
abundance: once
v_gene: TRBV7-2
j_gene: TRBJ1-2
CDR3aa: CASSTIGQENGYTF
CDR3nt: TGTGCCAGCAGCACCATCGGACAGGAAAATGGCTACACCTTC

d_gene: .
abundance: .
v_gene: TRBV4-1
j_gene: TRBJ1-5
CDR3aa: CASSLYSNQPQHF
CDR3nt: TGCGCCAGCAGCCTCTACAGTAATCAGCCCCAGCATTTT

d_gene: .
abundance: .
v_gene: TRBV4-2
j_gene: TRBJ1-2
CDR3aa: CASSQDRGGHGYTF
CDR3nt: TGTGCCAGCAGCCAAGATCGGGGAGGACATGGCTACACCTTC

d_gene: .
abundance: .
v_gene: TRBV3-1/TRBV3-2
j_gene: TRBJ1-1
CDR3aa: CTSSQGAVGNTEAFF
CDR3nt: TGTACCAGCAGCCAAGGGGCGGTTGGGAACACTGAAGCTTTCTTT

d_gene: .
abundance: .
v_gene: TRBV5-6
j_gene: TRBJ2-7
CDR3aa: CASSLAPGQQREQYF
CDR3nt: TGTGCCAGCAGCTTGGCCCCAGGGCAACAACGCGAGCAGTACTTC

d_gene: .
abundance: few
v_gene: TRBV28
j_gene: TRBJ1-6
CDR3aa: CASSSENNSPLHF
CDR3nt: TGTGCCAGCAGTTCAGAGAATAATTCACCCCTCCACTTT

d_gene: TRBD1
abundance: .
v_gene: TRBV28
j_gene: TRBJ1-2
CDR3aa: CASSPGQDFYGYTF
CDR3nt: TGTGCCAGCAGCCCCGGACAGGATTTTTATGGCTACACCTTC